One and the same sample provided the 4 T cell receptor beta chains below, sequenced in a study of cytomegalovirus exposure and HLA in healthy donors. PCR primers comprised 60 Vbeta and 13 Jbeta primers. The method was immunoSEQ multiplex PCR; TCRdb's version includes in-frame clones alone and lacks a portion of them. The sample carries 110,000 or so clones, 9.5% to 15% recorded once. The sequenced material came from PBMCs. Receptors originate from a man aged 40-49 years in good health and CMV-seropositive.

This clone has a single count. This chain links TRBV6-6 with TRBJ1-5; 10 bases agree with TRBD1. This CDR3 comprises 16 residues. Germline V CDR1 and CDR2: MNHNY, SVGAGI (reference sequence). V shed 0 bases and J 4 bases; nucleotides not matched to a gene: 3. The CDR3 bases are TGTGCCAGCAGTTACTCGACGGGACAGGGGAATCAGCCCCAGCATTTT. Amino acid sequence: CASSYSTGQGNQPQHF.

This clone occurred a few times. The chain joins TRBV19 to TRBJ2-7; TRBD2 might be the D (6 bases). Trimming took 4 bases from V and 0 from J, leaving 10 bases between them. The CDR3 is made up of 14 amino acids. Germline loops: CDR1 LNHDA, CDR2 SQIVND (reference sequence). The CDR3 nucleotides read TGTGCCAGTAGTACTAGCGTATACTCCTACGAGCAGTACTTC. Protein: CASSTSVYSYEQYF.

The CDR3 loop is CASSSGVAGEIGKNEQFF. The CDR3 region has the DNA TGTGCCAGCTCAAGTGGAGTAGCGGGAGAAATAGGGAAAAATGAGCAGTTCTTC. The V gene is TRBV18, the J gene TRBJ2-1, with TRBD2 identical over 9 bases. Germline V gene lookup returns CDR1 KGHSH and CDR2 LQKENI. This CDR3 has 18 residues. The junction had 18 bases not matched to a gene; V was cut back by 5 bases and J by 7 bases.

This chain links TRBV5-1 with TRBJ2-5; 7 bases are a match to TRBD1. From germline, CDR1 is SGHRS and CDR2 YFSETQ. The CDR3 contains 15 residues. V was clipped by 4 bases and J by 4 bases; unmatched bases: 10. The CDR3 sequence is CASSAIGQEVETQYF. The CDR3 DNA follows: TGCGCCAGCAGCGCGATAGGACAGGAGGTAGAGACCCAGTACTTC.